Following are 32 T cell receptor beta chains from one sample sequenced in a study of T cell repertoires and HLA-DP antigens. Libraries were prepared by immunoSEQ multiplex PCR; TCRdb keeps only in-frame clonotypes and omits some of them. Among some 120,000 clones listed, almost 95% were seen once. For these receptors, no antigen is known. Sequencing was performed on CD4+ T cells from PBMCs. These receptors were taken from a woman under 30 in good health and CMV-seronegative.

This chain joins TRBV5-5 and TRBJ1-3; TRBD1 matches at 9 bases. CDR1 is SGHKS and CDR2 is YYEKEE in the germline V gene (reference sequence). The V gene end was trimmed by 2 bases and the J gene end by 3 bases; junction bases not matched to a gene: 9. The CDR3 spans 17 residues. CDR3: CASSLAGTGFRGNTIYF. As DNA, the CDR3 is TGTGCCAGCAGCTTAGCCGGGACAGGGTTTCGTGGAAACACCATATATTTT.

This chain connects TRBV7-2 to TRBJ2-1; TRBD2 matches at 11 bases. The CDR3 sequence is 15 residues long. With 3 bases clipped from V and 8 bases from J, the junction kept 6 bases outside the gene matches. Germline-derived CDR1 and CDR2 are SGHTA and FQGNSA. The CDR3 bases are TGTGCCAGCAGCTTGGTAGCGGGGGGGCAATATGAGCAGTTCTTC. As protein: CASSLVAGGQYEQFF. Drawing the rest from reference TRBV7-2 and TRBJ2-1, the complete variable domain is GAGVSQSPSNKVTEKGKDVELRCDPISGHTALYWYRQSLGQGLEFLIYFQGNSAPDKSGLPSDRFSAERTGGSVSTLTIQRTQQEDSAVYLCASSLVAGGQYEQFFGPGTRLTVL.

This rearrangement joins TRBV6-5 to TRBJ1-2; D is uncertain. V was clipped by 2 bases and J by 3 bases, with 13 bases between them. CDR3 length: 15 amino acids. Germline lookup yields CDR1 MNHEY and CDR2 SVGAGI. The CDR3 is CASSYRRNDHYGYTF. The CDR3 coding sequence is TGTGCCAGCAGTTACCGACGGAACGATCACTATGGCTACACCTTC.

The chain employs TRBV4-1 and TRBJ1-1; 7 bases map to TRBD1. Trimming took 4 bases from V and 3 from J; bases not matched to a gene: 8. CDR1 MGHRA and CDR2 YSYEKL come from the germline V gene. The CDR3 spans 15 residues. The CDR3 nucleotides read TGCGCCAGCAGCCCCCAACAGGGGAGGGACACTGAAGCTTTCTTT. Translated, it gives CASSPQQGRDTEAFF.

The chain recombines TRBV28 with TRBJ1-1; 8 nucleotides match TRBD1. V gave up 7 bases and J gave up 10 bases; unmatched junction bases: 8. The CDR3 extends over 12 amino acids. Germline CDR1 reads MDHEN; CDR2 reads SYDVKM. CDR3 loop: CASTLQTGAAFF. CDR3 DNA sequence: TGTGCCAGCACATTGCAGACAGGGGCAGCTTTCTTT.

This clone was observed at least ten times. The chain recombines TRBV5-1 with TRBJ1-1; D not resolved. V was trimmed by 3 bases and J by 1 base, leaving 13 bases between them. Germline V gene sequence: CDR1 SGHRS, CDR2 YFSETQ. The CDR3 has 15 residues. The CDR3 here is CASSSATNSNTEAFF. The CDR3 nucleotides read TGCGCCAGCAGCTCCGCGACAAACTCGAACACTGAAGCTTTCTTT.

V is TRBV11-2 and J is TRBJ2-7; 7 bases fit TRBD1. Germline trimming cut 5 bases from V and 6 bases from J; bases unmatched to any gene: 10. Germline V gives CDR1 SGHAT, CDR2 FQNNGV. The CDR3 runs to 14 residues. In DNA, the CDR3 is TGTGCCAGCAGCCCTCAGACAGGGATTTCCGAGCAGTACTTC. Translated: CASSPQTGISEQYF.

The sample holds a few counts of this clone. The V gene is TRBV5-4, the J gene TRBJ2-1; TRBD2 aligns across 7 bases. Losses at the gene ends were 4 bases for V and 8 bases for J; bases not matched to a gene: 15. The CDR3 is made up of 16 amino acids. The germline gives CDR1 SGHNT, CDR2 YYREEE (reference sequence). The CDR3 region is CASSRGWGAGEDEQFF. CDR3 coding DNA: TGTGCCAGCAGCCGGGGCTGGGGCGCGGGAGAGGATGAGCAGTTCTTC.

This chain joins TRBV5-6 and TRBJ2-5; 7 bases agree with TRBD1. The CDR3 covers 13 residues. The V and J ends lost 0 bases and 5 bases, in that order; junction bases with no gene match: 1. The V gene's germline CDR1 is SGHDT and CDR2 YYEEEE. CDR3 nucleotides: TGTGCCAGCAGCTTGGCACAGGGGGAGACCCAGTACTTC. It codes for CASSLAQGETQYF. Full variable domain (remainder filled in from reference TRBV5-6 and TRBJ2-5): DAGVTQSPTHLIKTRGQQVTLRCSPKSGHDTVSWYQQALGQGPQFIFQYYEEEERQRGNFPDRFSGHQFPNYSSELNVNALLLGDSALYLCASSLAQGETQYFGPGTRLLVL.

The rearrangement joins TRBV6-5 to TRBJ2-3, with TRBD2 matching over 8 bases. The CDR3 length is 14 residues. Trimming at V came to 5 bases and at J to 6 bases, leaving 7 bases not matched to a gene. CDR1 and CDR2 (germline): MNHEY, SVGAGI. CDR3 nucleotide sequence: TGTGCCAGCAGTACATCGGGAGGGACGGATACGCAGTATTTT. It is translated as CASSTSGGTDTQYF.

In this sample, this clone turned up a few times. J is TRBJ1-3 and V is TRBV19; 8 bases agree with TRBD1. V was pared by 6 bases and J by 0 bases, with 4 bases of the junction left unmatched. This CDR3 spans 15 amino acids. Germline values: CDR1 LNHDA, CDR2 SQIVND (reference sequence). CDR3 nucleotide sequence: TGTGCCAGTAGATCCGGGACAGGCTCTGGAAACACCATATATTTT. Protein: CASRSGTGSGNTIYF.

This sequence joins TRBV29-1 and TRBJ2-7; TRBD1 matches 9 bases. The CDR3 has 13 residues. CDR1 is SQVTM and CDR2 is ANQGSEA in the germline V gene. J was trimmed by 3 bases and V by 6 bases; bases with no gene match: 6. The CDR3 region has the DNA TGCAGCGTGGCCGGGACAGGGCTCTACGAGCAGTACTTC. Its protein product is CSVAGTGLYEQYF.

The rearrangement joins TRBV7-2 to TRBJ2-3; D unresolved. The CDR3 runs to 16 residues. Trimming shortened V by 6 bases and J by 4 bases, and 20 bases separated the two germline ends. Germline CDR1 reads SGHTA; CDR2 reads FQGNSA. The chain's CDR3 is CASRTHVRSMADTQYF. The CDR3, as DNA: TGTGCCAGCAGAACCCACGTCAGAAGTATGGCAGATACGCAGTATTTT.

In nucleotides, the CDR3 is TGTGCCAGCTCACCACCGACAGGGAGCGGCTACACCTTC. This sequence encodes CASSPPTGSGYTF. The V call is TRBV18, the J call TRBJ1-2; 7 bases are a match to TRBD1. The V segment lost 0 bases and the J segment 8 bases; nucleotides outside the gene matches: 3. The CDR3 is 13 amino acids. Germline V gene data show CDR1 as KGHSH and CDR2 as LQKENI.

The CDR3 is CASSAGYNEQFF. DNA of the CDR3: TGTGCCAGCAGCGCAGGGTACAATGAGCAGTTCTTC. This chain connects TRBV9 to TRBJ2-1, with D possibly being TRBD1 (5 bases). Germline V gene sequence: CDR1 SGDLS, CDR2 YYNGEE. The CDR3 extends over 12 amino acids. V shed 3 bases and J shed 4 bases, with 5 bases lying between them.

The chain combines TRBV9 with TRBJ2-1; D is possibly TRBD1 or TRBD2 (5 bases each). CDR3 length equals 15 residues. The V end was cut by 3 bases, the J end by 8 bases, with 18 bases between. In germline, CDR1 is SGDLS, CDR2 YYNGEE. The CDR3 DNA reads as TGTGCCAGCAGCGCGGGGCGGGTGGGGGTGCATGAGCAGTTCTTC. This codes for CASSAGRVGVHEQFF.

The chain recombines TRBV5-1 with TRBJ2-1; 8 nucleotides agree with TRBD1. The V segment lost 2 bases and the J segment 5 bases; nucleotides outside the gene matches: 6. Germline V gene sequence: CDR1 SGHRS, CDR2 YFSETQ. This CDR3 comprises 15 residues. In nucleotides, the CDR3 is TGCGCCAGCAGCTTCCCGGGACAGGCTAACAATGAGCAGTTCTTC. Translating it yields CASSFPGQANNEQFF.

As DNA, the CDR3 is TGTGCCAGCAGTGTGGCCCAGGGTATCTACAATGAGCAGTTCTTC. This translates into CASSVAQGIYNEQFF. V gene TRBV2 combines with J gene TRBJ2-1; perhaps TRBD1 as D (5 bases). This CDR3 has 15 amino acids. Germline V gene data show CDR1 as SNHLY and CDR2 as FYNNEI. V was cut by 4 bases and J by 3 bases, with 13 bases left in between.

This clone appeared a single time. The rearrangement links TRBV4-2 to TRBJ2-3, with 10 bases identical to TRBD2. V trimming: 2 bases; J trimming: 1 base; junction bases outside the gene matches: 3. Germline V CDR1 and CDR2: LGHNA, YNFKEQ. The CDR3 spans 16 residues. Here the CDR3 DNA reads TGTGCCAGCAGCCAAACCGGGACTAGCGGCACAGATACGCAGTATTTT. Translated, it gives CASSQTGTSGTDTQYF.

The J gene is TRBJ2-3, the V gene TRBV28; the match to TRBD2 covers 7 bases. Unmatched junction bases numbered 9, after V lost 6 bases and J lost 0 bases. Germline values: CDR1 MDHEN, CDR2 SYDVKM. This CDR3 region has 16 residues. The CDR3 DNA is TGTGCCAGCAGCGGGGGAGGGAGAACTAGCACAGATACGCAGTATTTT. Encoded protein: CASSGGGRTSTDTQYF.

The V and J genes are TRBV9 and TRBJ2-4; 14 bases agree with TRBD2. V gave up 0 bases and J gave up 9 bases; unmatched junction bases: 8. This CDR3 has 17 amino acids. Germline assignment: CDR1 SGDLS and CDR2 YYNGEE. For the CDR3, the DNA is TGTGCCAGCAGCGTAGAACCCGGACTAGCGGGGGGAGGCATTCAGTACTTC. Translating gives CASSVEPGLAGGGIQYF.

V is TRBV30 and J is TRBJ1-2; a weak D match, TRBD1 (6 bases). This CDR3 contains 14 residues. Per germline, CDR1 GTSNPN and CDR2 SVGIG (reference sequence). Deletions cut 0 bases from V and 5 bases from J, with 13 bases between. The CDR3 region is CAWSVSRTAYGYTF. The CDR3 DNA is TGTGCCTGGAGTGTCTCCCGGACAGCGTATGGCTACACCTTC.

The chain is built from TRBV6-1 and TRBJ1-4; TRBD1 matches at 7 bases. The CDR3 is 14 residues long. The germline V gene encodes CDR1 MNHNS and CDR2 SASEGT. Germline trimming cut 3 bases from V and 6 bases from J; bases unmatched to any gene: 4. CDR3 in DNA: TGTGCCAGCAGTGAGACAGGGAAAGATGAAAAACTGTTTTTT. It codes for CASSETGKDEKLFF.

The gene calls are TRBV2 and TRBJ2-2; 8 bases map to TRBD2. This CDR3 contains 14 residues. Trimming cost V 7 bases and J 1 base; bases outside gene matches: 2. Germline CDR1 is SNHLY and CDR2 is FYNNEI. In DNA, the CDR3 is TGTGCCAGCAAACTAGCGGAGAACACCGGGGAGCTGTTTTTT. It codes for CASKLAENTGELFF.

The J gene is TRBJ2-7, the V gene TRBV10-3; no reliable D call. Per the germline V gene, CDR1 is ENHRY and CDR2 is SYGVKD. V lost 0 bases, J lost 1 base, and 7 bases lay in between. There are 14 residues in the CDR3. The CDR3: CAISESKSSYEQYF. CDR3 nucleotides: TGTGCCATCAGTGAGTCGAAGAGTTCCTACGAGCAGTACTTC.

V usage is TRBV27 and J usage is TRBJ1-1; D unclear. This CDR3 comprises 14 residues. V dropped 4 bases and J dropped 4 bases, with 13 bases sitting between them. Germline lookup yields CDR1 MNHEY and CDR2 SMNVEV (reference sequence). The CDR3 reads CASSYGPYGTEAFF. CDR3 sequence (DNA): TGTGCCAGCAGTTATGGGCCCTACGGCACTGAAGCTTTCTTT.

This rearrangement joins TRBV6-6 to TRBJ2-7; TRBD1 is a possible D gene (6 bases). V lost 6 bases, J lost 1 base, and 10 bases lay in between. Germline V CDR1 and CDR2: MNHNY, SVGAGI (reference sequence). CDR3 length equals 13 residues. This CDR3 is CASRAGASYEQYF. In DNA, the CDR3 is TGTGCCAGCAGGGCAGGGGCGTCCTACGAGCAGTACTTC.

This CDR3 reads CASSPPGVARGVQYF. CDR3 nucleotides: TGTGCCAGCTCACCTCCCGGAGTAGCTAGGGGGGTGCAGTACTTC. This chain uses TRBV18 with TRBJ2-7; either TRBD1 or TRBD2 may fit D (6 bases each). Germline CDR1 reads KGHSH; CDR2 reads LQKENI. The CDR3 loop spans 15 amino acids. Trimming stripped 3 bases from V and 9 bases from J, with 21 bases between.

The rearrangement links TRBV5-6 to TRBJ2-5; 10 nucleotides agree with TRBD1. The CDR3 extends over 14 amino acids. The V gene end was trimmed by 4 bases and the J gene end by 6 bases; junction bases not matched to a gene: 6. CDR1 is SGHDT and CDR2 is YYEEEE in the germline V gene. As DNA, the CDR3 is TGTGCCAGCAGCCTAGGACAGGGGGTGAAGACCCAGTACTTC. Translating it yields CASSLGQGVKTQYF.

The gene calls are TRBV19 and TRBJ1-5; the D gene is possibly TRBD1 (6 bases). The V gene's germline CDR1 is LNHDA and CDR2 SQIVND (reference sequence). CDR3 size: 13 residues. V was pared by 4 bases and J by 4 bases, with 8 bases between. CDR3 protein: CASSTRGNQPQHF. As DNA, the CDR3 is TGTGCCAGTAGTACGAGGGGGAATCAGCCCCAGCATTTT.

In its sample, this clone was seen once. This CDR3 reads CASSSSITGTSETQYF. For the CDR3, the DNA is TGTGCCAGCAGCTCATCTATTACCGGGACGTCAGAGACCCAGTACTTC. This rearrangement joins TRBV7-2 to TRBJ2-5; possibly TRBD1 or TRBD2 for D (5 bases each). This CDR3 comprises 16 residues. V lost 4 bases to trimming and J lost 4 bases, with 19 bases between them. Germline assignment: CDR1 SGHTA and CDR2 FQGNSA.

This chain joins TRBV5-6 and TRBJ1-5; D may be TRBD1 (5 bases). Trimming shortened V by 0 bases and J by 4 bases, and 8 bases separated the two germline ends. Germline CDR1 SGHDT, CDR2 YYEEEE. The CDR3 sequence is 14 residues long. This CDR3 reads CASSLGRGNQPQHF. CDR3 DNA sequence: TGTGCCAGCAGCTTGGGGAGGGGAAATCAGCCCCAGCATTTT.